This T cell receptor beta chain came from a study of early T cells in non-severe SARS-CoV-2 infection (dated by TCRdb to 2020 to 2022). With regard to the full study: Because TCR sequencing was done on bulk RNA from unsorted whole blood, the alpha and beta chains could not be paired. On the study overall, not on this receptor specifically: VDJdb matching was skewed toward anti-spike CD8 responses, so virus-specific expansions were likely underestimated and private and CD4 specificities were missed.

The CDR3 runs 16 amino acids, cysteine and phenylalanine included. The read is trimmed to its CDR3 DNA, 48 bases read in frame from base 1. V and J are trimmed by 2 bases and 3 bases, and the gene matches miss 8 bases of the junction. CDR1 is given as KGHSH and CDR2 as LQKENI, both from the germline V gene. This clonotype has ten or more counts. Its antigen has not been determined. Nothing much larger sits one base from this clone, and base qualities are not available. A case-control design nested within a healthcare worker cohort in London, UK, was used, with weekly nasopharyngeal swab PCR tests and blood sampling performed. Between 23 and 31 March 2020, the week of the UK lockdown, healthcare workers were enrolled and then followed up weekly for as long as 16 weeks. The library was made by 5' RACE. TCRdb records NextSeq 500 as the sequencer. To correct for sequencing error and PCR bias, the TCR library protocol tagged individual cDNA molecules with unique molecular identifiers. TCR alpha and beta chains were both sequenced, and the abundances of alpha and beta sequences in each sample were closely correlated with each other. Concerning the study's data processing: Decombinator V4 was used to perform V gene, J gene and CDR3 annotation of TCR sequences. TCRs were defined as expanded if a significant change between any two time points was detected under a Poisson model with p below 0.0001. TCR abundances were normalised to the total number of TCRs sequenced per sample and expressed as counts per million. MAIT TCRs were defined by TRAV1-2 paired with TRAJ12, TRAJ20 or TRAJ33, and iNKT TCRs by TRAV10 paired with TRAJ18. A search of VDJdb, accessed on 1 November 2021, was run for TCRs annotated to CMV, EBV and SARS-CoV-2, with TCRs annotated for multiple antigens excluded. The public reads were reprocessed in TCRdb via fastp at Q25 and MiXCR, keeping in-frame beta chains. Rows merge per CDR3 protein into single entries with the most common DNA and genes. These V and J calls rely on TCRdb rather than the paper's analysis. Counted in this sample were 35,000 to 45,000 distinct CDR3 sequences; about 6% of them appeared once. The top ten constitute 7.5% to 8.5% of the sample.

The sequence links TRBV18 to TRBJ1-2, with 8 central nucleotides matching TRBD1. The starting material was whole blood, obtained at baseline. The receptor was isolated from an adult who was a healthcare worker with PCR-confirmed SARS-CoV-2 infection or an uninfected control (not recorded which). The DNA reads TGTGCCAGCTCACCAACCGGACAGGGAAGGCACTATGGCTACACCTTC. This translates into CASSPTGQGRHYGYTF.